Listed here are 8 T cell receptor beta chains from one sample, sequenced in a study of T cells in Graves' hyperthyroidism and ophthalmopathy. TCR beta CDR3 regions were amplified from RNA. Carried out on the TCR CDR3, a first-round RT-PCR used the HTBI primer set. Each CDR3 protein is one row after TCRdb ran MiXCR on the multiplex PCR reads. The sample consists of around 620,000 distinct CDR3 sequences, approximately 15% of them appearing once. Input material: blood. These receptor sequences come from a woman aged 18-29 years with Graves' ophthalmopathy.

The table lists this clonotype with many counts. V usage is TRBV29-1 and J usage is TRBJ1-1, with 10 bases matching TRBD1. V gave up 7 bases and J gave up 6 bases; unmatched junction bases: 17. This CDR3 has 16 amino acids. Per germline, CDR1 SQVTM and CDR2 ANQGSEA. The CDR3 loop is CSEHPPGTGVWAEAFF. Written as DNA, the CDR3 is TGCAGCGAACACCCCCCTGGGACAGGGGTATGGGCTGAAGCTTTCTTT. The variable domain in full, with the rest retrieved from reference TRBV29-1 and TRBJ1-1, is SAVISQKPSRDICQRGTSLTIQCQVDSQVTMMFWYRQQPGQSLTLIATANQGSEATYESGFVIDKFPISRPNLTFSTLTVSNMSPEDSSIYLCSEHPPGTGVWAEAFFGQGTRLTVV.

In this sample, this clonotype turned up many times. The chain combines TRBV29-1 with TRBJ2-7, with TRBD2 as a possible D gene (7 bases). Germline V gene lookup returns CDR1 SQVTM and CDR2 ANQGSEA. V was clipped by 4 bases and J by 3 bases, with 19 bases between them. The CDR3 covers 15 residues. The CDR3 here is CSVGKRDKGDYEQYF. Written as DNA, the CDR3 is TGCAGCGTTGGGAAGCGGGACAAGGGGGACTACGAGCAGTACTTC.

V usage is TRBV9 and J usage is TRBJ1-1; possible D gene TRBD1, 5 bases. CDR3 length: 14 residues. The V end lost 0 bases, the J end lost 1 base, and 7 bases lay between the germline ends. Germline V gene lookup returns CDR1 SGDLS and CDR2 YYNGEE. CDR3 nucleotides: TGTGCCAGCAGCGTAGAGGGGAGGAACACTGAAGCTTTCTTT. Residues: CASSVEGRNTEAFF.

This clonotype has a count of ten or more. The CDR3 protein is CASSLSTGGNQPQHF. As DNA, the CDR3 is TGTGCCAGCAGTTTGTCGACAGGGGGAAATCAGCCCCAGCATTTT. The V call is TRBV6-1, the J call TRBJ1-5, with 9 bases that match TRBD1. V trimming: 5 bases; J trimming: 4 bases; junction bases outside the gene matches: 6. CDR3 length: 15 amino acids. Germline-derived CDR1 and CDR2 are MNHNS and SASEGT.

The table lists this clonotype with many counts. The chain uses TRBV7-2 and TRBJ2-7; 8 nucleotides line up with TRBD1. After removal of 1 base from V and 1 base from J, the junction contained 6 bases not matched to a gene. The CDR3 spans 16 residues. CDR1 and CDR2 from the germline V gene are SGHTA and FQGNSA. The CDR3: CASSLETGVGSYEQYF. As DNA, the CDR3 is TGTGCCAGCAGCTTAGAGACAGGGGTGGGTTCCTACGAGCAGTACTTC.

This clonotype was counted between two and nine times. The rearrangement uses TRBV20-1 and TRBJ2-4, with 7 bases that match TRBD2. Germline V gene data show CDR1 as DFQATT and CDR2 as SNEGSKA (reference sequence). There are 14 residues in the CDR3. V lost 1 base to trimming and J lost 0 bases; unmatched junction nucleotides: 0. The CDR3 DNA reads TGCAGTGCTAGAGCTAGCGGAGCCAAAAACATTCAGTACTTC. Amino acid sequence: CSARASGAKNIQYF.

This clonotype came up many times. Here the CDR3 reads CASSFSQRGDLQETQYF. The CDR3 bases are TGTGCCAGCAGCTTTAGCCAGCGAGGGGATCTCCAAGAGACCCAGTACTTC. The gene calls are TRBV7-8 and TRBJ2-5; either TRBD1 or TRBD2 may supply D (5 bases each). CDR1 SGHVS and CDR2 FQNEAQ come from the germline V gene. This CDR3 contains 17 residues. Deletions cut 3 bases from V and 1 base from J, with 18 bases between.

This clonotype has a handful of counts. The rearrangement joins TRBV24-1 to TRBJ2-7, with TRBD2 matching over 8 bases. The germline V gene encodes CDR1 KGHDR and CDR2 SFDVKD. V shed 5 bases and J 2 bases; nucleotides not matched to a gene: 10. This CDR3 is 16 amino acids long. CDR3 loop: CATSGSGTSGTYEQYF. The CDR3 DNA is TGTGCCACCAGTGGGTCAGGAACTAGCGGTACCTACGAGCAGTACTTC.